Described below is a single T cell receptor (beta chain) sequence and its context. Self-reported history from a screening survey and questionnaire set each donor's cohort. The data belong to a study of blood T cell repertoires in COVID-19. About the research overall: Samples came from the United States, Italy and Spain, spanning acute and convalescent COVID-19. PBMCs, B-cell-depleted T cells, or T cells provided the cDNA or gDNA that made up the material.

After removal of 4 bases from V and 7 bases from J, the junction contained 5 bases not matched to a gene. The CDR3 spans 13 residues. Per the germline V gene, CDR1 is MDHEN and CDR2 is SYDVKM. Measured with immunoSEQ multiplex PCR; TCRdb has only the in-frame clones, and not every one. There are hundreds of thousands of clones in the sample; 85% to 90% occur only once, and 1.1% lies in the top ten. The specimen was PBMCs or T cells enriched from blood (not recorded which). The rearrangement uses TRBV28 and TRBJ2-7, with TRBD1 matching over 9 bases. This TCR derives from a man aged 25-45 years who had recovered from COVID-19. The CDR3 bases are TGTGCCAGCAGTTCCGGACAGGGGTCAGAGCAGTACTTC. Its protein is CASSSGQGSEQYF.